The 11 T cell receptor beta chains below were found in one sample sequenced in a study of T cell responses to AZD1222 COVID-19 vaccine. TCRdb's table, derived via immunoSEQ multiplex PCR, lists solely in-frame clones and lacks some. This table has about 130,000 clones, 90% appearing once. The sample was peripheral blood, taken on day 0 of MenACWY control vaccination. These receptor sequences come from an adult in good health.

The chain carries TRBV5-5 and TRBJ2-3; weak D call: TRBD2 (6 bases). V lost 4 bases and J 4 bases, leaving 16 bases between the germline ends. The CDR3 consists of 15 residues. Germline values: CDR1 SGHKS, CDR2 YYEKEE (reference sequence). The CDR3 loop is CASSTSTRLPDTQYF. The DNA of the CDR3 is TGTGCCAGCAGCACCTCGACTAGATTACCAGATACGCAGTATTTT.

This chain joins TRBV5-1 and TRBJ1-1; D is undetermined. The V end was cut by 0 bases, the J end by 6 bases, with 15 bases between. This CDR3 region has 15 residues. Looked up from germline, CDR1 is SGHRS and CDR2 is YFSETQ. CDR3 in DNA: TGCGCCAGCAGCTTGGCCGTCGGCTCCATCTCTGAAGCTTTCTTT. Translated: CASSLAVGSISEAFF.

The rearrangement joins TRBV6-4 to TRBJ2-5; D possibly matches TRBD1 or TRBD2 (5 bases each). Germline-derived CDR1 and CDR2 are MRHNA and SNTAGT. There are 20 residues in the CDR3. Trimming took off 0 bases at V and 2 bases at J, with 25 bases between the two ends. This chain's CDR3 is CASSDSSQASGPYVQETQYF. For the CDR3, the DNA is TGTGCCAGCAGTGACTCGAGTCAAGCGTCGGGGCCATACGTACAAGAGACCCAGTACTTC.

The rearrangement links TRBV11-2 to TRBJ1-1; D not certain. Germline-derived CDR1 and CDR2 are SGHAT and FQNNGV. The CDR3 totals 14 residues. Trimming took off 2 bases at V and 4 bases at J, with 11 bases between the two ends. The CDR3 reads CASSLYEWTTEAFF. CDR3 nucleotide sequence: TGTGCCAGCAGCTTATACGAATGGACCACTGAAGCTTTCTTT.

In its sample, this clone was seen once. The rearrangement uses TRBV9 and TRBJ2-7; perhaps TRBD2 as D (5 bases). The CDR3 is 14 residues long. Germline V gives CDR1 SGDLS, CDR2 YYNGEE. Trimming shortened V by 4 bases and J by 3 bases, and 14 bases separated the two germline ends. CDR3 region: CASSLASGGYEQYF. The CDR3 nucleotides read TGTGCCAGCAGCCTAGCAAGCGGAGGCTACGAGCAGTACTTC.

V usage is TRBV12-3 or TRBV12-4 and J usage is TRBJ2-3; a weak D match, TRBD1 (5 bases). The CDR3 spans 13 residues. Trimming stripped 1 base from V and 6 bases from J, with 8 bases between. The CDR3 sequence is CASSLDRRDTQYF. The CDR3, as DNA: TGTGCCAGCAGTTTAGACAGGCGGGATACGCAGTATTTT.

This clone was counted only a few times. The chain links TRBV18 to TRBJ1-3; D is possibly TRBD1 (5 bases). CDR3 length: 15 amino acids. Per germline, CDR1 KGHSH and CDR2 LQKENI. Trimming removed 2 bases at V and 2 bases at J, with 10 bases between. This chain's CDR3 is CASSPNGATGNTIYF. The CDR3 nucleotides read TGTGCCAGCTCACCAAACGGGGCAACTGGAAACACCATATATTTT.

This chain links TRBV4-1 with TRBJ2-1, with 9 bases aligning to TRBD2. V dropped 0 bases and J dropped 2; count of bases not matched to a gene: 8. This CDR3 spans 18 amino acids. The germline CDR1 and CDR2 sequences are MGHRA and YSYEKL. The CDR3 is CASSQELRGRAPYNEQFF. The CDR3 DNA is TGCGCCAGCAGCCAAGAACTTCGCGGGAGGGCCCCCTACAATGAGCAGTTCTTC.

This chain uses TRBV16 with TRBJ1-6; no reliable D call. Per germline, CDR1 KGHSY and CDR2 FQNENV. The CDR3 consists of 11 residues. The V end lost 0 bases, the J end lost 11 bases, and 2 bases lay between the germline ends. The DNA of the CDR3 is TGTGCCAGCAGCCAATCCACACCCCTCCACTTT. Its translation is CASSQSTPLHF. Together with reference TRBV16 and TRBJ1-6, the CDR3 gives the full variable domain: GEEVAQTPKHLVRGEGQKAKLYCAPIKGHSYVFWYQQVLKNEFKFLISFQNENVFDETGMPKERFSAKCLPNSPCSLEIQATKLEDSAVYFCASSQSTPLHFGNGTRLTVT.

This chain's CDR3 is CASSLRQGNTIYF. The CDR3 DNA reads as TGTGCCAGCAGTTTGAGACAGGGAAACACCATATATTTT. The rearrangement links TRBV12-3 or TRBV12-4 to TRBJ1-3; D is possibly TRBD1 (5 bases). V lost 3 bases to trimming and J lost 4 bases, with 7 bases between them. This CDR3 region has 13 residues.

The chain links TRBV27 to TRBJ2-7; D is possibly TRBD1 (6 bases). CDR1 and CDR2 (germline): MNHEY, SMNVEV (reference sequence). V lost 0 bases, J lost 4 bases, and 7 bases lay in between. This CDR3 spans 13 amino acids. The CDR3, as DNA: TGTGCCAGCAGTTTATCTGGACAGTACGAGCAGTACTTC. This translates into CASSLSGQYEQYF.